The 32 T cell receptor beta chains reported below all come from one sample, sequenced in a study of T cells in Graves' hyperthyroidism and ophthalmopathy. Amplified TCR beta CDR3 regions derived from RNA transcripts. HTBI primers were used for first-round RT-PCR of the TCR CDR3. From the multiplex PCR reads, TCRdb called clonotypes with MiXCR, one entry per CDR3 protein. Of hundreds of thousands of distinct CDR3 sequences in the sample, 15% to 20% are singletons; the top ten hold 3% to 4%. Sequencing used blood. These receptors originate from a woman in her twenties or thirties with Graves' hyperthyroidism.

This clonotype was counted many times. V gene TRBV27 combines with J gene TRBJ1-4; 7 bases line up with TRBD1. The V gene's germline CDR1 is MNHEY and CDR2 SMNVEV (reference sequence). The length of the CDR3 is 17 residues. V dropped 2 bases and J dropped 8; count of bases not matched to a gene: 14. This CDR3 is CASSLGGRGRVREKLFF. CDR3 in DNA: TGTGCCAGCAGTTTAGGTGGGAGGGGGCGAGTTCGGGAAAAACTGTTTTTT.

This clonotype was seen more than once but under ten times. The chain combines TRBV20-1 with TRBJ1-5; unclear D gene. CDR3 length: 17 amino acids. Germline V gene sequence: CDR1 DFQATT, CDR2 SNEGSKA (reference sequence). Trimming pared 1 base from V and 2 bases from J, leaving 18 bases between. The CDR3 DNA sequence: TGCAGTGCTAGAGCCCCTCCAAACCGAGGAGGCAATCAGCCCCAGCATTTT. Translating gives CSARAPPNRGGNQPQHF.

This clonotype was seen repeatedly, ten times or more. This sequence joins TRBV28 and TRBJ2-1, with 12 bases aligning to TRBD2. The germline V gene encodes CDR1 MDHEN and CDR2 SYDVKM. Trimming cost V 6 bases and J 10 bases; bases outside gene matches: 13. The CDR3 loop spans 16 amino acids. CDR3 amino acids: CASSPARTSGKWEQFF. The CDR3 DNA follows: TGTGCCAGCAGCCCCGCGAGGACTAGCGGGAAGTGGGAGCAGTTCTTC.

The table lists this clonotype with a few counts. CDR3 loop: CSVGQGALEQYF. Here the CDR3 DNA reads TGCAGCGTTGGACAGGGGGCGCTTGAGCAGTACTTC. V usage is TRBV29-1 and J usage is TRBJ2-7, with 10 bases that match TRBD1. J gave up 7 bases and V 4 bases, and 4 bases lay outside the gene matches. The germline CDR1 and CDR2 sequences are SQVTM and ANQGSEA. This CDR3 region has 12 residues.

This clonotype was seen more than once but under ten times. The chain has TRBV7-8 and TRBJ2-5; perhaps TRBD1 as D (5 bases). Germline V gene sequence: CDR1 SGHVS, CDR2 FQNEAQ. Between the trimmed V and J ends, which lost 7 bases and 2 bases, there was a span of 17 bases. The CDR3 totals 15 residues. This chain's CDR3 is CASTLHRTLQETQYF. CDR3 nucleotides: TGTGCCAGCACCCTTCATCGGACACTTCAAGAGACCCAGTACTTC.

As regards this clonotype: A much more abundant neighbour one base away suggests this may be a read error. The chain has TRBV13 and TRBJ1-1, with 11 positions matching TRBD1. Germline trimming cut 5 bases from V and 6 bases from J; bases unmatched to any gene: 2. The CDR3 is 13 amino acids. CDR1 and CDR2 (germline): PRHDT, FYEKMQ (reference sequence). DNA for the CDR3: TGTGCCAGCAGCAAGGGACAGGGGGCTGAAGCTTTCTTT. Translation: CASSKGQGAEAFF.

This clonotype came up many times. The chain uses TRBV12-3 or TRBV12-4 and TRBJ2-1; 10 bases line up with TRBD2. With V trimmed by 6 bases and J by 7 bases, 9 bases remained unmatched. This CDR3 contains 15 residues. As DNA, the CDR3 is TGTGCCAGCAGCTACGGACTAGCGGAGGGGAATGAGCAGTTCTTC. It encodes CASSYGLAEGNEQFF.

This clonotype was observed a few times. The CDR3 protein is CASRGVVRTSPLHF. In DNA, the CDR3 is TGTGCCAGCAGAGGTGTAGTTAGAACCTCACCCCTCCACTTT. This chain links TRBV7-2 with TRBJ1-6; no definite D call. Trimming removed 6 bases from V and 10 bases from J, with 16 bases in between. Per the germline V gene, CDR1 is SGHTA and CDR2 is FQGNSA. The CDR3 contains 14 residues.

This clonotype was seen a handful of times. The chain has TRBV6-1 and TRBJ2-7, with 9 nucleotides matching TRBD1. The CDR3 runs to 14 residues. CDR1 and CDR2 (germline): MNHNS, SASEGT. V shed 7 bases, J shed 6 bases, and the junction held 10 bases outside the gene matches. In DNA, the CDR3 is TGTGCCAGCACCCAATCCGGGACAGGGACCGAGCAGTACTTC. Encoded protein: CASTQSGTGTEQYF.

This clonotype appeared once. The genes are TRBV20-1 and TRBJ2-7; 10 bases align to TRBD2. This CDR3 has 15 residues. The germline CDR1 and CDR2 sequences are DFQATT and SNEGSKA (reference sequence). With 3 bases clipped from V and 0 bases from J, the junction kept 5 bases outside the gene matches. CDR3 DNA sequence: TGCAGTGCTAGGTGGTCTAGCGGGAGCTCCTACGAGCAGTACTTC. This translates into CSARWSSGSSYEQYF.

In this sample, this clonotype turned up many times. This chain links TRBV5-6 with TRBJ2-7; a possible D gene is TRBD1 (5 bases). Germline lookup yields CDR1 SGHDT and CDR2 YYEEEE. V lost 6 bases and J 2 bases, leaving 6 bases between the germline ends. CDR3 size: 11 residues. CDR3 DNA sequence: TGTGCCAGCAAGGGGACCTACGAGCAGTACTTC. This codes for CASKGTYEQYF.

This clonotype has only one observation. V is TRBV9 and J is TRBJ2-7; D is possibly TRBD1 (6 bases). The V end lost 4 bases, the J end lost 2 bases, and 13 bases lay between the germline ends. There are 14 residues in the CDR3. Germline-derived CDR1 and CDR2 are SGDLS and YYNGEE. This CDR3 reads CASSPDRSAYEQYF. The DNA for the CDR3 is TGTGCCAGCAGCCCGGACAGATCAGCCTACGAGCAGTACTTC.

In this sample, this clonotype turned up many times. The gene calls are TRBV3-1 and TRBJ1-4; D gene ambiguous. Germline CDR1 is LGHDT and CDR2 is YNNKEL (reference sequence). The V gene lost 1 base and the J gene lost 5 bases, with 8 bases spanning the gap. The CDR3 has 14 amino acids. Written as DNA, the CDR3 is TGTGCCAGCAGCCAAGGGAGATTAAATGAAAAACTGTTTTTT. Translated, it gives CASSQGRLNEKLFF.

Only a few counts were recorded for this clonotype. J is TRBJ2-1 and V is TRBV18, with 7 positions matching TRBD1. J lost 5 bases, V lost 2 bases, and 9 bases had no gene match. The germline V gene encodes CDR1 KGHSH and CDR2 LQKENI. The CDR3 spans 16 residues. CDR3: CASSPFRTGNDNEQFF. Written as DNA, the CDR3 is TGTGCCAGCTCACCATTCCGGACAGGCAACGACAATGAGCAGTTCTTC.

This clonotype occurred many times. This chain links TRBV2 with TRBJ2-5, with TRBD2 matching over 9 bases. This CDR3 is built from 13 residues. Germline assignment: CDR1 SNHLY and CDR2 FYNNEI. J lost 5 bases, V lost 4 bases, and 2 bases had no gene match. The CDR3 is CASSGTSAETQYF. The DNA of the CDR3 is TGTGCCAGCAGTGGGACTAGCGCGGAGACCCAGTACTTC.

About this clonotype: At one end the junction does not follow the germline gene, possibly because of a read error. The chain is built from TRBV20-1 and TRBJ1-1; 9 bases map to TRBD1. The CDR3 is 16 residues long. Germline V gene lookup returns CDR1 DFQATT and CDR2 SNEGSKA (reference sequence). The CDR3 loop is CSARDWDRALNTEAFF. Here the CDR3 DNA reads TGCAGTGCTAGAGATTGGGACAGGGCCTTGAATACTGAAGCTTTCTTT.

The V call is TRBV28, the J call TRBJ1-6, with D possibly matching TRBD1 (5 bases). The CDR3 is made up of 16 amino acids. Germline-derived CDR1 and CDR2 are MDHEN and SYDVKM. V shed 3 bases and J shed 1 base, with 10 bases lying between them. DNA of the CDR3: TGTGCCAGCAGTTTCGGGGGTAGTTCCTATAATTCACCCCTCCACTTT. It encodes CASSFGGSSYNSPLHF.

This clonotype was observed many times. This chain joins TRBV7-8 and TRBJ2-3; TRBD2 is a possible D gene (5 bases). This CDR3 comprises 14 residues. Between the trimmed V and J ends, which lost 10 bases and 1 base, there was a span of 15 bases. In germline, CDR1 is SGHVS, CDR2 FQNEAQ. This CDR3 reads CATRGTSGTDTQYF. The CDR3 DNA is TGTGCCACCCGGGGTACTTCGGGCACAGATACGCAGTATTTT.

The V and J genes are TRBV20-1 and TRBJ1-1; TRBD1 aligns across 8 bases. The CDR3 is 15 amino acids. The V gene end was trimmed by 1 base and the J gene end by 3 bases; junction bases not matched to a gene: 7. The germline gives CDR1 DFQATT, CDR2 SNEGSKA (reference sequence). CDR3 loop: CSARGGQGEDTEAFF. CDR3 nucleotides: TGCAGTGCTAGAGGTGGACAGGGTGAGGACACTGAAGCTTTCTTT.

This clonotype was observed a few times. This chain uses TRBV4-1 with TRBJ2-3, with TRBD1 matching 9 bases. V lost 0 bases, J lost 2 bases, and 3 bases stayed unmatched. Germline V gives CDR1 MGHRA, CDR2 YSYEKL. This CDR3 spans 16 amino acids. CDR3 region: CASSQDGTGTTDTQYF. The CDR3 coding sequence is TGCGCCAGCAGCCAAGATGGGACAGGGACCACAGATACGCAGTATTTT.

This clonotype was seen many times. This chain uses TRBV29-1 with TRBJ2-5; unclear D gene. This CDR3 comprises 10 residues. With 6 bases removed from V and 2 bases from J, the gap between germline ends came to 4 bases. CDR1 is SQVTM, CDR2 ANQGSEA, per germline. In DNA form, the CDR3 reads TGCAGCGTCCTTCAAGAGACCCAGTACTTC. As protein: CSVLQETQYF.

This clonotype has at least ten counts. The chain links TRBV24-1 to TRBJ2-5; the D is unclear. This CDR3 has 12 residues. Per the germline V gene, CDR1 is KGHDR and CDR2 is SFDVKD. Trimming cost V 6 bases and J 1 base, with 5 bases left between them. In nucleotides, the CDR3 is TGTGCCACCAGTACGTCCCAAGAGACCCAGTACTTC. Translated: CATSTSQETQYF.

The chain employs TRBV9 and TRBJ2-2, with D possibly being TRBD1 (6 bases). Germline V gene data show CDR1 as SGDLS and CDR2 as YYNGEE. This CDR3 contains 14 residues. Trimming left V 6 bases short and J 1 base short, with 10 bases between. The CDR3 loop is CASNNRENTGELFF. The CDR3 region has the DNA TGTGCCAGCAATAACAGGGAGAACACCGGGGAGCTGTTTTTT.

This rearrangement joins TRBV7-8 to TRBJ2-5, with a tentative D call TRBD2 (6 bases). The V gene lost 5 bases and the J gene lost 0 bases, with 13 bases spanning the gap. The germline V gene has CDR1 SGHVS and CDR2 FQNEAQ. CDR3 length: 15 amino acids. CDR3 in DNA: TGTGCCAGCAGCCTCGATTCGGGGGACCAAGAGACCCAGTACTTC. Protein product: CASSLDSGDQETQYF.

This clonotype has at least ten counts. This chain links TRBV6-2 or TRBV6-3 with TRBJ2-1; 7 bases line up with TRBD2. With V trimmed by 4 bases and J by 6 bases, 15 bases remained unmatched. The germline V gene encodes CDR1 MNHEY and CDR2 SVGEGT. The CDR3 totals 17 residues. For the CDR3, the DNA is TGTGCCAGCAGTTTCTTGGCCTCTAGCGGCCAGATCAATGAGCAGTTCTTC. This translates into CASSFLASSGQINEQFF.

This clonotype was found many times. This chain links TRBV7-3 with TRBJ2-7; D unclear. Germline V gene data show CDR1 as SGHTA and CDR2 as FQGTGA. Trimming cost V 1 base and J 0 bases, with 10 bases left between them. This CDR3 region has 15 residues. The CDR3 DNA follows: TGTGCCAGCAGCTTAATGGCCAGTAGCTCCTACGAGCAGTACTTC. It specifies CASSLMASSSYEQYF.

The chain uses TRBV5-4 and TRBJ2-1; D call uncertain. The V and J ends lost 0 bases and 1 base respectively, with 11 bases between them. Germline V gene sequence: CDR1 SGHNT, CDR2 YYREEE (reference sequence). The CDR3 extends over 16 amino acids. CDR3 sequence (DNA): TGTGCCAGCAGCTTGGGGGCGATTTGGTCCTACAATGAGCAGTTCTTC. Amino acid sequence: CASSLGAIWSYNEQFF.

The V and J genes are TRBV6-1 and TRBJ1-4; a weak D match, TRBD1 (5 bases). The CDR3 sequence is 16 residues long. The germline V gene encodes CDR1 MNHNS and CDR2 SASEGT. Between the trimmed V and J ends, which lost 6 bases and 1 base, there was a span of 15 bases. In nucleotides, the CDR3 is TGTGCCAGCAGGTCAACAGGAGGGAGAACTAATGAAAAACTGTTTTTT. Its translation is CASRSTGGRTNEKLFF.

This clonotype has ten or more counts. V is TRBV6-1 and J is TRBJ2-1, with TRBD1 matching 8 bases. The CDR3 loop spans 14 amino acids. CDR1 MNHNS and CDR2 SASEGT come from the germline V gene. J lost 7 bases, V lost 3 bases, and 5 bases had no gene match. The CDR3 DNA is TGTGCCAGCAGTGATCAGGGGGCGCGGAATGAGCAGTTCTTC. Translating it yields CASSDQGARNEQFF.

This CDR3 is CASSSLTTGSHRPGNTGELFF. Written as DNA, the CDR3 is TGTGCCAGCAGTTCCTTAACGACAGGTTCGCACCGCCCAGGAAACACCGGGGAGCTGTTTTTT. This chain connects TRBV6-2 or TRBV6-3 to TRBJ2-2, with D possibly matching TRBD1 (6 bases). Germline V gene data show CDR1 as MNHEY and CDR2 as SVGEGT. This CDR3 has 21 residues. Trimming removed 4 bases from V and 2 bases from J, with 29 bases in between.

Turning to this clonotype: Just one base apart from a much larger clone, this may be a read error. The V call is TRBV7-8, the J call TRBJ1-1, with D maybe TRBD1 (6 bases). V was cut by 1 base and J by 2 bases, with 14 bases left in between. CDR3 length: 16 residues. Germline CDR1 SGHVS, CDR2 FQNEAQ. This CDR3 reads CASSLGGWGLNTEAFF. The CDR3 DNA sequence: TGTGCCAGCAGCTTAGGAGGATGGGGGCTAAACACTGAAGCTTTCTTT.

This clonotype was seen ten or more times. The CDR3 protein is CASSLRQGTEAFF. CDR3 sequence (DNA): TGTGCCAGCAGCTTAAGGCAGGGGACTGAAGCTTTCTTT. The chain carries TRBV7-6 and TRBJ1-1; D is perhaps TRBD1 (6 bases). Germline assignment: CDR1 SGHVS and CDR2 FNYEAQ. Trimming left V 2 bases short and J 5 bases short, with 9 bases between. The CDR3 is 13 amino acids.